Below are 31 T cell receptor beta chains sequenced from a single sample in a study of control samples from healthy donors and cancer patients. The assay was immunoSEQ multiplex PCR, and TCRdb's table has in-frame clones only and misses some. The sample lists about 140,000 clones, roughly 89% seen once, with about 7.6% in the top ten. What was sequenced was blood. These receptors came from a man aged 18-30 years in good health.

This chain uses TRBV19 with TRBJ1-4; unclear D gene. V lost 2 bases and J 7 bases, leaving 8 bases between the germline ends. CDR1 and CDR2 (germline): LNHDA, SQIVND (reference sequence). This CDR3 is 13 amino acids long. CDR3 region: CASSILGGEKLFF. As DNA, the CDR3 is TGTGCCAGTAGTATATTAGGAGGTGAAAAACTGTTTTTT.

The chain links TRBV6-1 to TRBJ1-3; 11 nucleotides align to TRBD1. The V and J ends lost 4 bases and 8 bases, in that order; junction bases with no gene match: 10. Germline V CDR1 and CDR2: MNHNS, SASEGT. CDR3 length: 16 amino acids. CDR3 in DNA: TGTGCCAGCAGTGGATTACGCGGGACAGGGGGAGACACCATATATTTT. Amino acid sequence: CASSGLRGTGGDTIYF.

The sample holds one count of this clone. The rearrangement uses TRBV27 and TRBJ2-7, with D perhaps matching TRBD2 (6 bases). Germline loops: CDR1 MNHEY, CDR2 SMNVEV (reference sequence). The CDR3 has 15 residues. Trimming removed 1 base from V and 2 bases from J, with 12 bases in between. CDR3 region: CASSLFFAGTYEQYF. The DNA for the CDR3 is TGTGCCAGCAGTTTATTCTTTGCGGGGACCTACGAGCAGTACTTC.

This clone was seen a single time. The CDR3 sequence: CSVDWREETFF. The CDR3 DNA follows: TGCAGCGTTGACTGGCGGGAAGAGACTTTCTTT. The chain links TRBV29-1 to TRBJ1-1; D not certain. V lost 3 bases and J lost 12, with 14 bases in between. Germline V lookup: CDR1 SQVTM, CDR2 ANQGSEA. The CDR3 runs to 11 residues.

The genes are TRBV7-2 and TRBJ1-1, with unresolved D. The CDR3 sequence is 13 residues long. Trimming took off 1 base at V and 3 bases at J, with 6 bases between the two ends. Per the germline V gene, CDR1 is SGHTA and CDR2 is FQGNSA. The CDR3 is CASSLEQDTEAFF. DNA of the CDR3: TGTGCCAGCAGCTTAGAGCAAGACACTGAAGCTTTCTTT.

J is TRBJ1-4 and V is TRBV3-1 (or the pseudogene TRBV3-2); possible D gene TRBD1, 6 bases. The V and J ends lost 4 bases and 6 bases respectively, with 12 bases between them. The CDR3 is 14 amino acids. The germline V gene encodes CDR1 LGHDT and CDR2 YNNKEL (reference sequence). This CDR3 reads CASSPQGRDEKLFF. DNA of the CDR3: TGTGCCAGCAGCCCGCAGGGGAGGGATGAAAAACTGTTTTTT.

The chain couples TRBV5-1 to TRBJ1-4; D is ambiguous. The CDR3 runs 15 residues. In germline, CDR1 is SGHRS, CDR2 YFSETQ. Trimming removed 4 bases from V and 1 base from J, with 11 bases in between. CDR3 sequence (DNA): TGCGCCAGCAGCCCCACGGGCATAACTAATGAAAAACTGTTTTTT. It is translated as CASSPTGITNEKLFF.

This clone has a single count. This chain uses TRBV27 with TRBJ1-2, with D uncertain. V was shortened by 4 bases and J by 0 bases, with 12 bases between the two germline ends. Germline CDR1 and CDR2: MNHEY and SMNVEV (reference sequence). The CDR3 extends over 15 amino acids. In DNA, the CDR3 is TGTGCCAGCAGTTCGCGGCCCGGGTCTAACTATGGCTACACCTTC. Translated, it gives CASSSRPGSNYGYTF.

This chain links TRBV19 with TRBJ2-5; 10 nucleotides match TRBD2. The CDR3 runs 18 residues. V shed 2 bases and J 5 bases; nucleotides not matched to a gene: 14. Germline loops: CDR1 LNHDA, CDR2 SQIVND (reference sequence). The CDR3 here is CASSIIGAGGPTGETQYF. The CDR3 DNA is TGTGCCAGTAGTATAATTGGAGCGGGGGGGCCGACGGGGGAGACCCAGTACTTC.

The chain has TRBV2 and TRBJ1-2; D gene unclear. V dropped 8 bases and J dropped 1 base, with 35 bases sitting between them. Per germline, CDR1 SNHLY and CDR2 FYNNEI. The CDR3 contains 21 residues. CDR3 amino acids: CASLGLSSPLIIGSINYGYTF. CDR3 in DNA: TGTGCCAGCCTCGGACTTTCATCCCCTCTTATCATAGGATCAATTAACTATGGCTACACCTTC.

The gene calls are TRBV19 and TRBJ2-1; D is possibly TRBD2 (6 bases). V gave up 6 bases and J gave up 7 bases, with 16 bases separating them. The CDR3 consists of 14 residues. Germline V gives CDR1 LNHDA, CDR2 SQIVND (reference sequence). CDR3 sequence reads: CASRTGLASNEQFF. CDR3 in DNA: TGTGCCAGTAGGACGGGACTGGCTTCAAATGAGCAGTTCTTC.

The rearrangement uses TRBV6-2 or TRBV6-3 and TRBJ2-7, with D unclear. CDR3 length: 14 residues. Trimming removed 2 bases at V and 4 bases at J, with 12 bases between. The germline gives CDR1 MNHEY, CDR2 SVGEGT. As DNA, the CDR3 is TGTGCCAGCAGTTACGGGTCAGCTGCTTACGAGCAGTACTTC. Its protein product is CASSYGSAAYEQYF.

This clone appeared a few times. The V gene is TRBV5-4, the J gene TRBJ1-2; TRBD1 aligns across 7 bases. This CDR3 is 13 amino acids long. V was pared by 1 base and J by 5 bases, with 2 bases of the junction left unmatched. Germline values: CDR1 SGHNT, CDR2 YYREEE (reference sequence). For the CDR3, the DNA is TGTGCCAGCAGCTTGACAGGGGAGTATGGCTACACCTTC. Its protein product is CASSLTGEYGYTF.

This rearrangement joins TRBV16 to TRBJ1-4; D ambiguous. With 1 base removed from V and 2 bases from J, the gap between germline ends came to 5 bases. There are 14 residues in the CDR3. Germline CDR1 reads KGHSY; CDR2 reads FQNENV. CDR3 amino acids: CASSQWQTNEKLFF. As DNA, the CDR3 is TGTGCCAGCAGCCAATGGCAGACTAATGAAAAACTGTTTTTT.

This chain links TRBV4-1 with TRBJ2-1; 7 bases line up with TRBD2. Unmatched junction bases numbered 8, after V lost 0 bases and J lost 3 bases. This CDR3 is 17 amino acids long. The germline gives CDR1 MGHRA, CDR2 YSYEKL. CDR3 region: CASSQDRWGGSYNEQFF. CDR3 DNA sequence: TGCGCCAGCAGCCAAGATCGGTGGGGGGGAAGCTACAATGAGCAGTTCTTC.

V and J are TRBV5-1 and TRBJ1-3, with unresolved D. This CDR3 comprises 13 residues. Looked up from germline, CDR1 is SGHRS and CDR2 is YFSETQ. V was shortened by 5 bases and J by 5 bases, with 11 bases between the two germline ends. The chain's CDR3 is CASSIGGRNTIYF. The CDR3 DNA reads TGCGCCAGCAGTATAGGCGGCAGAAACACCATATATTTT.

CDR3 region: CASSLVGGGNEQFF. CDR3 coding DNA: TGTGCCAGCAGCTTAGTAGGGGGAGGCAATGAGCAGTTCTTC. This chain links TRBV7-9 with TRBJ2-1; D could derive from TRBD1 or TRBD2 (6 bases each). The germline CDR1 and CDR2 sequences are SEHNR and FQNEAQ (reference sequence). Trimming took off 1 base at V and 6 bases at J, with 10 bases between the two ends. The CDR3 length is 14 residues.

The chain carries TRBV9 and TRBJ2-3; tentatively, D is TRBD1 or TRBD2 (5 bases each). The CDR3 sequence is 16 residues long. Per the germline V gene, CDR1 is SGDLS and CDR2 is YYNGEE. With 3 bases removed from V and 0 bases from J, the gap between germline ends came to 14 bases. CDR3 DNA sequence: TGTGCCAGCAGCGACGGGACGCGATCTAGCACAGATACGCAGTATTTT. Encoded protein: CASSDGTRSSTDTQYF.

Written as DNA, the CDR3 is TGTGCCAGCAGTTCACCGATCCAACAGGGGCGTAATTCACCCCTCCACTTT. This codes for CASSSPIQQGRNSPLHF. V is TRBV27 and J is TRBJ1-6; TRBD1 matches at 7 bases. After removal of 4 bases from V and 6 bases from J, the junction contained 12 bases not matched to a gene. This CDR3 is built from 17 residues. CDR1 is MNHEY, CDR2 SMNVEV, per germline (reference sequence).

The genes are TRBV5-4 and TRBJ2-7; 7 nucleotides match TRBD2. V dropped 4 bases and J dropped 3; count of bases not matched to a gene: 10. This CDR3 is 15 amino acids long. Germline V lookup: CDR1 SGHNT, CDR2 YYREEE (reference sequence). For the CDR3, the DNA is TGTGCCAGCAGCCATGGGGGGGACTACAACTACGAGCAGTACTTC. Translated: CASSHGGDYNYEQYF. Looking up the rest from reference TRBV5-4 and TRBJ2-7 gives the full variable domain: ETGVTQSPTHLIKTRGQQVTLRCSSQSGHNTVSWYQQALGQGPQFIFQYYREEENGRGNFPPRFSGLQFPNYSSELNVNALELDDSALYLCASSHGGDYNYEQYFGPGTRLTVT.

V and J are TRBV9 and TRBJ1-2, with D uncertain. Deletions cut 0 bases from V and 7 bases from J, with 10 bases between. Germline values: CDR1 SGDLS, CDR2 YYNGEE. This CDR3 region has 13 residues. CDR3 sequence reads: CASSVGSGFGYTF. The CDR3 DNA reads as TGTGCCAGCAGCGTAGGATCCGGTTTTGGCTACACCTTC.

In its sample, this clone was seen once. V is TRBV7-9 and J is TRBJ1-4; the D gene is possibly TRBD1 (5 bases). This CDR3 region has 12 residues. The germline V gene has CDR1 SEHNR and CDR2 FQNEAQ (reference sequence). Trimming left V 1 base short and J 8 bases short, with 5 bases between. The CDR3 loop is CASSLEGEKLFF. In DNA, the CDR3 is TGTGCCAGCAGCTTAGAGGGGGAAAAACTGTTTTTT.

CDR3 nucleotides: TGCGCCAGCAGTCCGAACAGGGGAGCGAACACCGGGGAGCTGTTTTTT. This encodes CASSPNRGANTGELFF. The chain carries TRBV4-1 and TRBJ2-2; TRBD1 matches at 7 bases. The CDR3 contains 16 residues. Trimming cost V 6 bases and J 0 bases; bases outside gene matches: 7. From germline, CDR1 is MGHRA and CDR2 YSYEKL.

This clone was seen a single time. The chain combines TRBV11-2 with TRBJ1-3, with D possibly TRBD1 on 5 matching bases. This CDR3 contains 16 residues. Germline CDR1 reads SGHAT; CDR2 reads FQNNGV. The germline V and J ends were trimmed by 3 bases and 0 bases, with 12 bases remaining between them. The CDR3 nucleotides read TGTGCCAGCAGCTTGTTATGGGACCACTCTGGAAACACCATATATTTT. Amino acid sequence: CASSLLWDHSGNTIYF. Drawing the rest from reference TRBV11-2 and TRBJ1-3, the complete variable domain is EAGVAQSPRYKIIEKRQSVAFWCNPISGHATLYWYQQILGQGPKLLIQFQNNGVVDDSQLPKDRFSAERLKGVDSTLKIQPAKLEDSAVYLCASSLLWDHSGNTIYFGEGSWLTVV.

This chain links TRBV18 with TRBJ2-3; 8 bases align to TRBD1. Germline CDR1 KGHSH, CDR2 LQKENI. CDR3 length: 15 residues. Unmatched junction bases numbered 4, after V lost 2 bases and J lost 3 bases. CDR3 in amino acids: CASSPSGQETDTQYF. CDR3 sequence (DNA): TGTGCCAGCTCACCATCGGGACAGGAAACAGATACGCAGTATTTT.

The J gene is TRBJ1-2, the V gene TRBV2; the D gene is possibly TRBD1 (5 bases). Germline V gives CDR1 SNHLY, CDR2 FYNNEI. V was trimmed by 3 bases and J by 3 bases, leaving 17 bases between them. The CDR3 loop spans 16 amino acids. The CDR3 is CASSDYSRGEDYGYTF. The CDR3 DNA is TGTGCCAGCAGTGATTATTCGCGGGGCGAGGACTATGGCTACACCTTC.

The rearrangement uses TRBV12-3 or TRBV12-4 and TRBJ1-1; D is possibly TRBD1 (6 bases). There are 12 residues in the CDR3. V was pared by 8 bases and J by 0 bases, with 7 bases between. The CDR3 loop reads CASQGLNTEAFF. CDR3 DNA: TGTGCCAGCCAGGGGCTGAACACTGAAGCTTTCTTT.

There are a few counts of this clone. This rearrangement joins TRBV18 to TRBJ2-7; possible D gene TRBD1, 6 bases. V lost 0 bases, J lost 3 bases, and 15 bases lay in between. CDR3 length equals 16 residues. Germline V gene lookup returns CDR1 KGHSH and CDR2 LQKENI. The CDR3 DNA reads TGTGCCAGCTCACCACCCTCAGGGGCCGCTTACTACGAGCAGTACTTC. It yields the protein CASSPPSGAAYYEQYF. Filled out from reference TRBV18 and TRBJ2-7, the complete variable domain reads NAGVMQNPRHLVRRRGQEARLRCSPMKGHSHVYWYRQLPEEGLKFMVYLQKENIIDESGMPKERFSAEFPKEGPSILRIQQVVRGDSAAYFCASSPPSGAAYYEQYFGPGTRLTVT.

This clone was picked up a small number of times. The identical CDR3 is also encoded by other nucleotide sequences in the sample. This chain connects TRBV20-1 to TRBJ1-1, with D possibly matching TRBD1 (5 bases). V was trimmed by 5 bases and J by 1 base, leaving 5 bases between them. Germline V gives CDR1 DFQATT, CDR2 SNEGSKA (reference sequence). This CDR3 comprises 11 residues. The CDR3 is CSAGGNTEAFF. For the CDR3, the DNA is TGCAGTGCTGGGGGGAACACTGAAGCTTTCTTT.

The V call is TRBV5-1, the J call TRBJ1-4, with 9 bases lining up with TRBD1. The V gene's germline CDR1 is SGHRS and CDR2 YFSETQ. V was clipped by 0 bases and J by 4 bases; unmatched bases: 10. The CDR3 loop spans 18 amino acids. The CDR3, as DNA: TGCGCCAGCAGCTTGGTATTTTCCTTGACAGGGGGTAATGAAAAACTGTTTTTT. It codes for CASSLVFSLTGGNEKLFF.

The rearrangement joins TRBV19 to TRBJ2-1; D possibly corresponds to TRBD2 (7 bases). CDR1 and CDR2 from the germline V gene are LNHDA and SQIVND (reference sequence). The CDR3 extends over 13 amino acids. Trimming stripped 7 bases from V and 10 bases from J, with 17 bases between. The CDR3 DNA reads as TGTGCCAGTACTTGGGGGCCGGGACTAGAGCAGTTCTTC. This encodes CASTWGPGLEQFF.